Presented here are 23 T cell receptor beta chains from one specimen sequenced in a study of regulatory T cells in long-lasting Graves disease. Time point described: newly diagnosed GD, antithyroid drugs for less than 3 months. Isolated PBMC RNA provided the starting material for the TCR library. Arm-PCR of CDR3 regions with iRepertoire HTBI primers generated TCR beta libraries. TCRdb re-called the multiplex PCR reads with MiXCR, one entry per CDR3 protein. The data show 300,000 to 400,000 distinct CDR3 sequences, about 14% seen once. The source was peripheral blood mononuclear cells (PBMCs), collected at new diagnosis, from a patient treated with antithyroid drugs. The receptors come from a female donor with Graves disease.

Many counts were recorded for this clonotype. The V gene is TRBV29-1, the J gene TRBJ1-1; D not certain. Trimming took off 7 bases at V and 1 base at J, with 13 bases between the two ends. CDR1 and CDR2 (germline): SQVTM, ANQGSEA. This CDR3 spans 13 amino acids. The CDR3 spells CSATPGENTEAFF. CDR3 DNA sequence: TGCAGCGCCACGCCCGGGGAGAACACTGAAGCTTTCTTT.

This clonotype was seen a handful of times. Here the CDR3 reads CASTIRALSSSYNEQFF. Here the CDR3 DNA reads TGTGCCAGCACCATCAGGGCCCTATCTAGCTCCTACAATGAGCAGTTCTTC. The V and J genes are TRBV5-6 and TRBJ2-1, with a tentative D call TRBD1 (5 bases). Per germline, CDR1 SGHDT and CDR2 YYEEEE. V shed 6 bases and J shed 0 bases, with 19 bases lying between them. The CDR3 loop spans 17 amino acids. Full variable domain (missing parts from reference TRBV5-6 and TRBJ2-1): DAGVTQSPTHLIKTRGQQVTLRCSPKSGHDTVSWYQQALGQGPQFIFQYYEEEERQRGNFPDRFSGHQFPNYSSELNVNALLLGDSALYLCASTIRALSSSYNEQFFGPGTRLTVL.

There are many counts of this clonotype. J is TRBJ2-2 and V is TRBV14; D might be TRBD2 (6 bases). Germline CDR1 reads SGHDN; CDR2 reads FVKESK. The CDR3 has 18 amino acids. V lost 3 bases and J lost 2, with 19 bases in between. CDR3 sequence reads: CASSQRVPRGVNTGELFF. The CDR3 nucleotides read TGTGCCAGCAGCCAGCGGGTTCCGCGGGGCGTTAACACCGGGGAGCTGTTTTTT.

This clonotype has more than one count but fewer than ten. The conserved phenylalanine or tryptophan normally closing the CDR3 is absent here, so this likely arose from a read error. The chain employs TRBV12-3 or TRBV12-4 and TRBJ1-1; D call uncertain. The ends were cut back, 5 bases at V and 5 bases at J, with 6 bases in the middle. The length of the CDR3 is 11 residues. The CDR3 DNA sequence: TGTGCCAGCAGTCCCCTGACTGAAGCTTTCCTT. Encoded protein: CASSPLTEAFL.

This clonotype has a count of ten or more. The chain couples TRBV28 to TRBJ2-7; 8 nucleotides align to TRBD2. The V and J ends lost 8 bases and 9 bases, in that order; junction bases with no gene match: 9. The CDR3 is made up of 12 amino acids. CDR1 and CDR2 (germline): MDHEN, SYDVKM. CDR3 coding DNA: TGTGCCAGCCTCCGGGGGGGCTCGGGGCAGTACTTC. Protein: CASLRGGSGQYF.

This clonotype was seen at least ten times. The chain couples TRBV12-3 or TRBV12-4 to TRBJ2-1; possible D gene TRBD2, 6 bases. Trimming cost V 4 bases and J 8 bases, with 15 bases left between them. The CDR3 runs 14 residues. The CDR3 nucleotides read TGTGCCAGCAGTTCCTCCTCCAGGGAGGATGAGCAGTTCTTC. It encodes CASSSSSREDEQFF.

The chain employs TRBV7-2 and TRBJ2-1; TRBD2 is a possible D gene (5 bases). In germline, CDR1 is SGHTA, CDR2 FQGNSA. CDR3 length: 15 residues. V gave up 4 bases and J gave up 4 bases, with 14 bases separating them. The CDR3 DNA sequence: TGTGCCAGCAGCTCGGTGGGCGGGCCTTACAATGAGCAGTTCTTC. As protein: CASSSVGGPYNEQFF. Based on the CDR3 plus reference TRBV7-2 and TRBJ2-1, the full variable domain is GAGVSQSPSNKVTEKGKDVELRCDPISGHTALYWYRQSLGQGLEFLIYFQGNSAPDKSGLPSDRFSAERTGGSVSTLTIQRTQQEDSAVYLCASSSVGGPYNEQFFGPGTRLTVL.

The chain couples TRBV29-1 to TRBJ2-2; no reliable D call. This CDR3 region has 14 residues. V lost 3 bases, J lost 1 base, and 9 bases lay in between. The germline gives CDR1 SQVTM, CDR2 ANQGSEA. Written as DNA, the CDR3 is TGCAGCGTTGATTCGCATGGGAACACCGGGGAGCTGTTTTTT. It yields the protein CSVDSHGNTGELFF.

This clonotype has ten or more counts. The chain recombines TRBV6-1 with TRBJ1-4; 9 positions match TRBD1. The germline gives CDR1 MNHNS, CDR2 SASEGT. This CDR3 region has 14 residues. Trimming took 7 bases from V and 8 from J; bases not matched to a gene: 8. The CDR3 region is CASNTGGAREKLFF. Here the CDR3 DNA reads TGTGCCAGCAATACAGGGGGCGCGAGGGAAAAACTGTTTTTT.

CDR3 sequence (DNA): TGTGCCAGCCGGGGAAGACCACCCGCCAAAAACATTCAGTACTTC. Its translation is CASRGRPPAKNIQYF. The chain links TRBV28 to TRBJ2-4; possible D gene TRBD2, 5 bases. Trimming stripped 8 bases from V and 1 base from J, with 15 bases between. Germline assignment: CDR1 MDHEN and CDR2 SYDVKM. CDR3 length equals 15 residues.

In the case of this clonotype: It may be a read error: a sequence one base away is much more abundant. Without the conserved terminal phenylalanine or tryptophan, this CDR3 likely stems from a read error. The rearrangement uses TRBV4-3 and TRBJ2-1; no reliable D call. The CDR3 spans 14 residues. Germline loops: CDR1 LGHNA, CDR2 YSLEER. Trimming left V 5 bases short and J 3 bases short, with 11 bases between. CDR3 region: CASSSMRSYNEQFL. The CDR3 coding sequence is TGCGCCAGCAGCTCCATGCGGAGCTACAATGAGCAGTTCTTA.

This chain uses TRBV6-2 or TRBV6-3 with TRBJ2-5; TRBD2 matches 10 bases. J gave up 2 bases and V 8 bases, and 2 bases lay outside the gene matches. Germline V gene data show CDR1 as MNHEY and CDR2 as SVGEGT. The CDR3 loop spans 13 amino acids. CDR3 amino acids: CASQLAGQETQYF. The CDR3 DNA sequence: TGTGCCAGCCAACTAGCGGGACAAGAGACCCAGTACTTC.

The chain couples TRBV6-2 or TRBV6-3 to TRBJ2-7, with TRBD1 matching 7 bases. This CDR3 has 16 residues. Per germline, CDR1 MNHEY and CDR2 SVGEGT. V lost 0 bases and J lost 2; bases outside the gene matches: 7. CDR3 DNA sequence: TGTGCCAGCAGTTACTCGACCCGGGACAGCCCCTACGAGCAGTACTTC. Protein product: CASSYSTRDSPYEQYF.

This clonotype was picked up many times. The chain carries TRBV11-2 and TRBJ1-2; D is ambiguous. The CDR3 has 14 amino acids. Trimming pared 1 base from V and 2 bases from J, leaving 8 bases between. Germline CDR1 SGHAT, CDR2 FQNNGV. The CDR3 coding sequence is TGTGCCAGCAGCTTAGTTGTCCGAAACTATGGCTACACCTTC. As protein: CASSLVVRNYGYTF.

J is TRBJ1-2 and V is TRBV12-3 or TRBV12-4; no clear D. The CDR3 spans 15 residues. V lost 0 bases, J lost 0 bases, and 8 bases lay in between. CDR3 DNA sequence: TGTGCCAGCAGTTTAGCTTGGACCGCTAACTATGGCTACACCTTC. This sequence encodes CASSLAWTANYGYTF.

This clonotype was seen repeatedly, ten times or more. This rearrangement joins TRBV11-2 to TRBJ2-5, with D uncertain. V shed 2 bases and J shed 5 bases, with 9 bases lying between them. CDR1 and CDR2 (germline): SGHAT, FQNNGV. This CDR3 region has 13 residues. CDR3 nucleotides: TGTGCCAGCAGCTTATCCATCCGGGAGACCCAGTACTTC. This translates into CASSLSIRETQYF.

This clonotype appeared many times. This sequence joins TRBV27 and TRBJ2-1; 9 bases match TRBD2. V gave up 8 bases and J gave up 5 bases; unmatched junction bases: 10. The CDR3 totals 15 residues. Germline V gene data show CDR1 as MNHEY and CDR2 as SMNVEV (reference sequence). The CDR3 nucleotides read TGTGCCAGCTCAGAGGGAAGCGGGAGGAACAATGAGCAGTTCTTC. Protein product: CASSEGSGRNNEQFF.

The CDR3 region has the DNA TGTGCCAGCAGTCCGAGGGGAAACAGGGTTTACTATGGCTACACCTTC. As protein: CASSPRGNRVYYGYTF. J is TRBJ1-2 and V is TRBV27; D possibly corresponds to TRBD1 (6 bases). The V end was cut by 5 bases, the J end by 3 bases, with 19 bases between. Germline assignment: CDR1 MNHEY and CDR2 SMNVEV (reference sequence). CDR3 length: 16 residues.

This clonotype appeared a single time. The chain is built from TRBV27 and TRBJ1-1, with 7 bases identical to TRBD1. The CDR3 has 20 residues. The germline gives CDR1 MNHEY, CDR2 SMNVEV (reference sequence). V lost 7 bases and J lost 5; bases outside the gene matches: 28. The CDR3 region has the DNA TGTGCCAGCAACAGACAGGGACTGGGTTTTGGGAGGGGGGCGTCGACTGAAGCTTTCTTT. Protein: CASNRQGLGFGRGASTEAFF.

The chain couples TRBV9 to TRBJ2-3; D is tentatively TRBD1 or TRBD2 (7 bases each). The CDR3 contains 16 residues. Trimming removed 3 bases from V and 4 bases from J, with 18 bases in between. Germline values: CDR1 SGDLS, CDR2 YYNGEE. The CDR3 DNA reads as TGTGCCAGCAGCGCCGGCAGGGGGAGGGCCGCAGATACGCAGTATTTT. Translating gives CASSAGRGRAADTQYF.

Comments on this clonotype: A clone one base away is much larger, so this may be a read error. The rearrangement uses TRBV4-3 and TRBJ2-7; a possible D gene is TRBD1 (6 bases). The CDR3 contains 14 residues. Germline CDR1 LGHNA, CDR2 YSLEER. This CDR3 reads CASNQDSGDYEQYF. Written as DNA, the CDR3 is TGCGCCAGCAACCAAGATTCAGGGGACTACGAGCAGTACTTC.

This clonotype was detected a few times. A read error may account for a junction end that differs from germline. The chain links TRBV29-1 to TRBJ2-5; the D is unclear. CDR3 length: 11 residues. The germline gives CDR1 SQVTM, CDR2 ANQGSEA. CDR3 nucleotides: TGCAACGTTGAAGACGGATCCGCCCAGTACTTC. Amino acids: CNVEDGSAQYF.

This clonotype was counted many times. The V and J genes are TRBV7-9 and TRBJ2-1; D unresolved. V shed 7 bases and J shed 1 base, with 8 bases lying between them. Germline V gives CDR1 SEHNR, CDR2 FQNEAQ (reference sequence). CDR3 size: 13 residues. CDR3 in amino acids: CASKVSSYNEQFF. In DNA, the CDR3 is TGTGCCAGCAAAGTCTCATCCTACAATGAGCAGTTCTTC.